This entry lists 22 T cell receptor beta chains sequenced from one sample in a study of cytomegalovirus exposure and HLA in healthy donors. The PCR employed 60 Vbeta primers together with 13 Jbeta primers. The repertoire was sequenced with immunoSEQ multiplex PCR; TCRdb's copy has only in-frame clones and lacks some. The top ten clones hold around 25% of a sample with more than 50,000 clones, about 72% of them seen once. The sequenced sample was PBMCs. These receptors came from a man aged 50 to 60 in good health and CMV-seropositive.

This chain's CDR3 is CASRIRAGNQPQHF. DNA of the CDR3: TGTGCCAGTAGAATACGCGCCGGCAATCAGCCCCAGCATTTT. This rearrangement joins TRBV19 to TRBJ1-5; D gene uncertain. This CDR3 has 14 amino acids. CDR1 is LNHDA, CDR2 SQIVND, per germline (reference sequence). V lost 6 bases and J lost 2, with 11 bases in between.

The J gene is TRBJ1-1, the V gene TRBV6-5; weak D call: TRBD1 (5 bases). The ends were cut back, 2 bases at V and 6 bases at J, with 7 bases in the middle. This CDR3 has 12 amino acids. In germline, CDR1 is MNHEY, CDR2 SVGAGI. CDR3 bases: TGTGCCAGCAGTTACGGAGGGGCTGAAGCTTTCTTT. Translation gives CASSYGGAEAFF.

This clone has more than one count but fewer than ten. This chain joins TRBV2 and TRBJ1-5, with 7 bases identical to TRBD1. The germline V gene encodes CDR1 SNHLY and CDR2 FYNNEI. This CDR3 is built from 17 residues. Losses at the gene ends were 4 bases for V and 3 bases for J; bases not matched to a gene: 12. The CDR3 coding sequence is TGTGCCAGCAGTGGGCTTAGGGCAGGGGGGATCAATCAGCCCCAGCATTTT. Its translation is CASSGLRAGGINQPQHF.

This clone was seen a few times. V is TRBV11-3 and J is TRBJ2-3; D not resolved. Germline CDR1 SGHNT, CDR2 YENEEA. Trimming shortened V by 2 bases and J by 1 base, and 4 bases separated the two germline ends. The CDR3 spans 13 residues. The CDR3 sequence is CASSLFGTDTQYF. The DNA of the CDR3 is TGTGCCAGCAGCTTATTCGGCACAGATACGCAGTATTTT.

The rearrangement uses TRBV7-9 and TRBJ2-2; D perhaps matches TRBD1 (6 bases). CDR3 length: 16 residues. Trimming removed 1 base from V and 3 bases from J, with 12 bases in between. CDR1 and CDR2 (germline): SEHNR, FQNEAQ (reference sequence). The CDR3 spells CASSLGGRQDTGELFF. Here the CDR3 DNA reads TGTGCCAGCAGCTTAGGGGGTCGACAGGACACCGGGGAGCTGTTTTTT.

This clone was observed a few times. Written as DNA, the CDR3 is TGCGCCAGCTCCCCGACAGGGACGACAGATACGCAGTATTTT. This gives the protein CASSPTGTTDTQYF. The chain has TRBV10-1 and TRBJ2-3; 7 nucleotides match TRBD1. CDR3 length equals 14 residues. V lost 8 bases and J lost 3; bases outside the gene matches: 8. Germline CDR1 and CDR2: WNHNN and SYGVQD (reference sequence).

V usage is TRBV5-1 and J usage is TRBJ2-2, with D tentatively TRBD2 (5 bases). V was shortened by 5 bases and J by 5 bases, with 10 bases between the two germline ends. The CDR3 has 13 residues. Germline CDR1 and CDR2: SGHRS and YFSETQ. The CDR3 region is CASSPSGTGELFF. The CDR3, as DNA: TGCGCCAGCAGTCCCAGCGGAACCGGGGAGCTGTTTTTT.

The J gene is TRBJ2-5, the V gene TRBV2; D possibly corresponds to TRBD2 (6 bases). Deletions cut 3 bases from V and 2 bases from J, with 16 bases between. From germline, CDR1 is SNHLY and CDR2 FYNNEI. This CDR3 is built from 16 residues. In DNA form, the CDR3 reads TGTGCCAGCAGTGAGGGTGGAGAGGGGAGGCAAGAGACCCAGTACTTC. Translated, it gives CASSEGGEGRQETQYF.

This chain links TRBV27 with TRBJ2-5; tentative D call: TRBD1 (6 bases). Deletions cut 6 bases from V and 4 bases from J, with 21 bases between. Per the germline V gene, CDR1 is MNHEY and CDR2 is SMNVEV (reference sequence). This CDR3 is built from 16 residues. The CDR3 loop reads CASSPQPGQLGETQYF. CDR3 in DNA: TGTGCCAGCAGCCCTCAACCGGGACAATTAGGAGAGACCCAGTACTTC.

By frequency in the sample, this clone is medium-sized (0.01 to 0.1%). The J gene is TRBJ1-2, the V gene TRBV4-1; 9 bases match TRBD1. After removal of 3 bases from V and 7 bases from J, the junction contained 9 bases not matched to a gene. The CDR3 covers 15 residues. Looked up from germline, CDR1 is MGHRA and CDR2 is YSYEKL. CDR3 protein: CASSHEDRGLSGYTF. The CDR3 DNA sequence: TGCGCCAGCAGCCACGAGGACAGGGGCTTGAGTGGCTACACCTTC.

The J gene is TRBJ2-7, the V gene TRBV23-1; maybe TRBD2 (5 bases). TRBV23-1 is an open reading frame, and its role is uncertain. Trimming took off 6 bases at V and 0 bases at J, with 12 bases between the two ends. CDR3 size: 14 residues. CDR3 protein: CASSPRDTSYEQYF. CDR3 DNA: TGCGCCAGCAGCCCCCGGGATACCTCCTACGAGCAGTACTTC.

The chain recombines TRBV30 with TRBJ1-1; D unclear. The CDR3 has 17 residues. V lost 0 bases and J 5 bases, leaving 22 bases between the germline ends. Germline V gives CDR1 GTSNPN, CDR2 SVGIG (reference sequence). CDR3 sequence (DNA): TGTGCCTGGAGTGTAAGGTACAGTGCTAAGCTGAGAACTGAAGCTTTCTTT. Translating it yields CAWSVRYSAKLRTEAFF.

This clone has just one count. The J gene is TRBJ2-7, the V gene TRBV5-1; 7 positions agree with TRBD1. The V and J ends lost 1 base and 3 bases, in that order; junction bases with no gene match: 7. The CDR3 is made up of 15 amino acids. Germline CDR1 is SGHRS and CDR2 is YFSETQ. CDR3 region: CASSLTGTAFYEQYF. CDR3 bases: TGCGCCAGCAGCTTGACCGGGACAGCTTTCTACGAGCAGTACTTC.

For the CDR3, the DNA is TGTGCCAGCAGCTTAGTCCAATTGGGAGGGGGCTACGAGCAGTACTTC. Translating gives CASSLVQLGGGYEQYF. J is TRBJ2-7 and V is TRBV7-9; D possibly corresponds to TRBD2 (7 bases). Trimming pared 1 base from V and 3 bases from J, leaving 16 bases between. From germline, CDR1 is SEHNR and CDR2 FQNEAQ (reference sequence). CDR3 length equals 16 residues.

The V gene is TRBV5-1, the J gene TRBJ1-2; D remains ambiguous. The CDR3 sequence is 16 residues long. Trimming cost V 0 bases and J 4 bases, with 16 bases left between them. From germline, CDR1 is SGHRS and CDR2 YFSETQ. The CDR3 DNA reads TGCGCCAGCAGCTTGGAGGCCTTGGCTAGTGGCTATGGCTACACCTTC. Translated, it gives CASSLEALASGYGYTF. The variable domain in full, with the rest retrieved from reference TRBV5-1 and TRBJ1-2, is KAGVTQTPRYLIKTRGQQVTLSCSPISGHRSVSWYQQTPGQGLQFLFEYFSETQRNKGNFPGRFSGRQFSNSRSEMNVSTLELGDSALYLCASSLEALASGYGYTFGSGTRLTVV.

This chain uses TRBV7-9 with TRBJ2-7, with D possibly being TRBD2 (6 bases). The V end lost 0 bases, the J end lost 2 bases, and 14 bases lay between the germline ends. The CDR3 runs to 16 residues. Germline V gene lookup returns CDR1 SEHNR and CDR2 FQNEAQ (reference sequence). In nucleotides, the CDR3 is TGTGCCAGCAGCTTAGCGGGCGGGGTTACCCCCTACGAGCAGTACTTC. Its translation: CASSLAGGVTPYEQYF.

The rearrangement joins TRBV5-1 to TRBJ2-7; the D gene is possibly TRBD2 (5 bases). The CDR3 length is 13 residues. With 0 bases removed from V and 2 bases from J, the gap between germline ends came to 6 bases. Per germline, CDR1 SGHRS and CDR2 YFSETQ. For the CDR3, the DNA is TGCGCCAGCAGCTTGGCGGGGACCTACGAGCAGTACTTC. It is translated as CASSLAGTYEQYF. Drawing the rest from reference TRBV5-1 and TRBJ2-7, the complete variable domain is KAGVTQTPRYLIKTRGQQVTLSCSPISGHRSVSWYQQTPGQGLQFLFEYFSETQRNKGNFPGRFSGRQFSNSRSEMNVSTLELGDSALYLCASSLAGTYEQYFGPGTRLTVT.

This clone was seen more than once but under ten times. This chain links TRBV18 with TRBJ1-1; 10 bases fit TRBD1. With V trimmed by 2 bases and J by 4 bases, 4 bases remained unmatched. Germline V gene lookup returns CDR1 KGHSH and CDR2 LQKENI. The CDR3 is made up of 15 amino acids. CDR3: CASSPGQGGVTEAFF. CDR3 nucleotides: TGTGCCAGCTCACCAGGACAGGGGGGGGTCACTGAAGCTTTCTTT.

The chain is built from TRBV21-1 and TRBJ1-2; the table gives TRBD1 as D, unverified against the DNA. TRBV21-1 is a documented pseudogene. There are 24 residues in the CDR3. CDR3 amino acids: CASSKVSSGGQGLNIGVPNYGYTF. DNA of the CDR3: TGTGCCAGCAGCAAAGTGTCGTCCGGGGGACAGGGGTTGAATATTGGAGTACCTAACTATGGCTACACCTTC.

This CDR3 reads CATSGGQINEKLFF. Written as DNA, the CDR3 is TGTGCCACCAGCGGGGGACAGATTAATGAAAAACTGTTTTTT. The V call is TRBV15, the J call TRBJ1-4; 7 nucleotides line up with TRBD1. The V segment lost 5 bases and the J segment 4 bases; nucleotides outside the gene matches: 4. CDR1 LNHNV and CDR2 YYDKDF come from the germline V gene (reference sequence). This CDR3 region has 14 residues.

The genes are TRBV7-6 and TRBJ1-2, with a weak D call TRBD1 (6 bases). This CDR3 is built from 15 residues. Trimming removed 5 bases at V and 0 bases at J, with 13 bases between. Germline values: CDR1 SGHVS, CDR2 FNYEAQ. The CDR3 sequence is CASSPRTDSNYGYTF. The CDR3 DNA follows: TGTGCCAGCAGCCCGCGGACAGATTCTAACTATGGCTACACCTTC.

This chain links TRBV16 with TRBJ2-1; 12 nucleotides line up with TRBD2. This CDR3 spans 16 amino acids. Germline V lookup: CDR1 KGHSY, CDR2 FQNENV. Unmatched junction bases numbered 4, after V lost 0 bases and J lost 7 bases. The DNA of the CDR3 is TGTGCCAGCAGCCAATCGTGGACTAGCGGGAAAAATGAGCAGTTCTTC. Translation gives CASSQSWTSGKNEQFF.